These 9 T cell receptor beta chains originate from one sample sequenced in a study of blood T cell repertoires in COVID-19 (dated by TCRdb to the early 2020s). The library was generated by the immunoSEQ multiplex PCR assay. Imported from immuneACCESS, the table was reduced by TCRdb to in-frame sequences with V and J called. These copies leave out some clones; in studies compared against another copy, an unresolved V gene accounts for under half, and the cause of the remainder is not known. The sample table contains some 100,000 clones; only one count was recorded for roughly four fifths of them. The leading ten clones occupy around 7% of the sample. Sequenced sample: peripheral blood. These receptor sequences come from a man aged 50-59 years with active or convalescent COVID-19.

The chain joins TRBV5-8 to TRBJ2-3, with D possibly TRBD1 on 6 matching bases. In germline, CDR1 is SGHTS, CDR2 YDEGEE. V was cut by 1 base and J by 2 bases, with 11 bases left in between. The CDR3 runs to 15 residues. CDR3 DNA sequence: TGTGCCAGCAGCTTGCGGCAGGGGCACACAGATACGCAGTATTTT. This sequence encodes CASSLRQGHTDTQYF.

By share of the sample, this clone is medium-sized. The chain recombines TRBV3-1 (or the pseudogene TRBV3-2) with TRBJ2-2, with a tentative D call TRBD1 (7 bases). CDR3 length equals 17 residues. CDR1 LGHDT and CDR2 YNNKEL come from the germline V gene (reference sequence). V gave up 4 bases and J gave up 1 base, with 16 bases separating them. CDR3 amino acids: CASSLKGGQQNTGELFF. DNA of the CDR3: TGTGCCAGCAGCCTCAAGGGGGGACAGCAGAACACCGGGGAGCTGTTTTTT.

The genes are TRBV3-1 (or the pseudogene TRBV3-2) and TRBJ2-7, with 11 bases aligning to TRBD2. The CDR3 contains 15 residues. Germline V gene data show CDR1 as LGHDT and CDR2 as YNNKEL (reference sequence). J gave up 12 bases and V 0 bases, and 10 bases lay outside the gene matches. The CDR3, as DNA: TGTGCCAGCAGCCAAGATTTAACTAGCGGGGGCCAGCTGTACGTC. This sequence encodes CASSQDLTSGGQLYV.

Relative to its sample, this clone is medium-sized. V gene TRBV5-6 combines with J gene TRBJ2-1, with TRBD2 matching over 7 bases. CDR3 length: 14 amino acids. Germline V gives CDR1 SGHDT, CDR2 YYEEEE. Germline trimming cut 2 bases from V and 3 bases from J; bases unmatched to any gene: 2. CDR3 loop: CASSLGGGYNEQFF. The CDR3, as DNA: TGTGCCAGCAGCTTAGGCGGGGGCTACAATGAGCAGTTCTTC.

V gene TRBV19 combines with J gene TRBJ2-5, with D maybe TRBD1 (6 bases). This CDR3 contains 13 residues. Looked up from germline, CDR1 is LNHDA and CDR2 is SQIVND (reference sequence). Deletions cut 5 bases from V and 2 bases from J, with 9 bases between. The CDR3: CASSVQGQETQYF. In DNA form, the CDR3 reads TGTGCCAGTAGTGTACAGGGACAAGAGACCCAGTACTTC.

The chain joins TRBV29-1 to TRBJ1-2; 8 bases fit TRBD1. There are 13 residues in the CDR3. Unmatched junction bases numbered 11, after V lost 6 bases and J lost 8 bases. From germline, CDR1 is SQVTM and CDR2 ANQGSEA. The CDR3 coding sequence is TGCAGCGTGACAGGGGTGGCTATCGAAGGCTACACCTTC. Amino acid sequence: CSVTGVAIEGYTF.

This rearrangement joins TRBV19 to TRBJ2-7; D possibly corresponds to TRBD2 (5 bases). Germline CDR1 and CDR2: LNHDA and SQIVND (reference sequence). Trimming stripped 7 bases from V and 3 bases from J, with 16 bases between. This CDR3 has 14 residues. In DNA, the CDR3 is TGTGCCAGTAAGACCTCGGGGAGCGGCTACGAGCAGTACTTC. The encoded protein is CASKTSGSGYEQYF.

The chain employs TRBV5-1 and TRBJ2-7, with 12 bases lining up with TRBD1. The CDR3 extends over 15 amino acids. Germline CDR1 reads SGHRS; CDR2 reads YFSETQ. With V trimmed by 2 bases and J by 5 bases, 5 bases remained unmatched. The CDR3 nucleotides read TGCGCCAGCAGCTTAGGGACAGGGGGCAAGGACGAGCAGTACTTC. It specifies CASSLGTGGKDEQYF.

The chain is built from TRBV30 and TRBJ2-5; 9 bases align to TRBD1. J lost 2 bases, V lost 5 bases, and 3 bases had no gene match. In germline, CDR1 is GTSNPN, CDR2 SVGIG (reference sequence). The CDR3 consists of 13 residues. CDR3 nucleotides: TGTGCCTGGGGACAGGGGCCGCAAGAGACCCAGTACTTC. Residues: CAWGQGPQETQYF. Variable domain in full (rest from reference TRBV30 and TRBJ2-5): SQTIHQWPATLVQPVGSPLSLECTVEGTSNPNLYWYRQAAGRGLQLLFYSVGIGQISSEVPQNLSASRPQDRQFILSSKKLLLSDSGFYLCAWGQGPQETQYFGPGTRLLVL.